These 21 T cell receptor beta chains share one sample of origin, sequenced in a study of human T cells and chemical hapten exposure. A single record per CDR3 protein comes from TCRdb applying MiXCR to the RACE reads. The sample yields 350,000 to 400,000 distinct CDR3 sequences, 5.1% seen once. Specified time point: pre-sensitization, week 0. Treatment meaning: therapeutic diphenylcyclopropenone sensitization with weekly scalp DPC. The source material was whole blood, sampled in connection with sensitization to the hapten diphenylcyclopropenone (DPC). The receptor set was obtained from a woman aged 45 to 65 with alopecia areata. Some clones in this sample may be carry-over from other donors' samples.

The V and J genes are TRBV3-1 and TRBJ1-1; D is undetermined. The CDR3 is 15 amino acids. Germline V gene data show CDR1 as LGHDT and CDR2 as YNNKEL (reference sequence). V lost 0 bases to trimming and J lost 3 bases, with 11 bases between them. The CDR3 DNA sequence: TGTGCCAGCAGCCAAGAGACTATCTTGTACACTGAAGCTTTCTTT. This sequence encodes CASSQETILYTEAFF.

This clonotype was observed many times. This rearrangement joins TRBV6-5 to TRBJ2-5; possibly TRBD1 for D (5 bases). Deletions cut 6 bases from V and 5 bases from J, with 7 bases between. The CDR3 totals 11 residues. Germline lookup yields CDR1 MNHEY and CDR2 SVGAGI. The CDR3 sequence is CASRYRETQYF. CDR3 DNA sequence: TGTGCCAGCAGGTACAGGGAGACCCAGTACTTC.

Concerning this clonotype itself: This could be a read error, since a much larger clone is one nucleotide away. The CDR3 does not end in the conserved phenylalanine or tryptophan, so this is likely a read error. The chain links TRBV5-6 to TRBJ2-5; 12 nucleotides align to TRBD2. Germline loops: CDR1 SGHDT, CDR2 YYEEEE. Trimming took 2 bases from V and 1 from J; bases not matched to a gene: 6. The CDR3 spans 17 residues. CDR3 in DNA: TGTGCCAGCAGCTTTCCACCGGGACTAGCGGGCCAAGAGACCCAGTACATC. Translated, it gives CASSFPPGLAGQETQYI.

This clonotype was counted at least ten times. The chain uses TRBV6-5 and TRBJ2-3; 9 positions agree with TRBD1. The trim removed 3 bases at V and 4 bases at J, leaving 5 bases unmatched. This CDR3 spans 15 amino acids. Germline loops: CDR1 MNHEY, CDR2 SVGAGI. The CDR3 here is CASSYGTGPADTQYF. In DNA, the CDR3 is TGTGCCAGCAGTTATGGGACAGGGCCCGCAGATACGCAGTATTTT.

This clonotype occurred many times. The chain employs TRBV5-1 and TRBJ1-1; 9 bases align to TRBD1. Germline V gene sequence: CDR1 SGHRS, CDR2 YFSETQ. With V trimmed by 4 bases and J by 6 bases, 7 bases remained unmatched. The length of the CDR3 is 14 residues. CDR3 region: CASSRDREGAEAFF. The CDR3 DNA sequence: TGCGCCAGCAGCAGGGACAGGGAGGGGGCTGAAGCTTTCTTT.

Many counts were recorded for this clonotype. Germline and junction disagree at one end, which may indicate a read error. This CDR3 is CATGQGNTEAFF. CDR3 sequence (DNA): TGCGCCACCGGACAGGGGAACACTGAAGCTTTCTTT. The chain links TRBV10-3 to TRBJ1-1; 8 bases match TRBD1. This CDR3 has 12 amino acids. The V gene's germline CDR1 is ENHRY and CDR2 SYGVKD.

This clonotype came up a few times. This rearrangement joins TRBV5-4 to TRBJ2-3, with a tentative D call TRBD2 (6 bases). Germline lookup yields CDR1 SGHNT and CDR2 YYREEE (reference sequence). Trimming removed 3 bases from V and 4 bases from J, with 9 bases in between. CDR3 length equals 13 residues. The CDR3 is CASSSGGADTQYF. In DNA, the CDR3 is TGTGCCAGCAGCTCTGGCGGGGCAGATACGCAGTATTTT.

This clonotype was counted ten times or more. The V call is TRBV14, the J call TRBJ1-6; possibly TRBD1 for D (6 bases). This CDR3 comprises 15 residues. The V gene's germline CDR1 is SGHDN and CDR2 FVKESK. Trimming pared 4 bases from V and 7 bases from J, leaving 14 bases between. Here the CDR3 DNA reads TGTGCCAGCAGCCCCCTAGGAGGGGGGAATTCACCCCTCCACTTT. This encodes CASSPLGGGNSPLHF.

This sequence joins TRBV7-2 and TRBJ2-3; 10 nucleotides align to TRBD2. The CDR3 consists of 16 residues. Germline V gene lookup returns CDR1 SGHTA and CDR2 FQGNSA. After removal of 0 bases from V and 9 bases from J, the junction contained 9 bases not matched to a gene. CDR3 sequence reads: CASSLAPSGSSGTQYF. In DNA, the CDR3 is TGTGCCAGCAGCTTAGCCCCTAGCGGGAGCTCCGGGACGCAGTATTTT.

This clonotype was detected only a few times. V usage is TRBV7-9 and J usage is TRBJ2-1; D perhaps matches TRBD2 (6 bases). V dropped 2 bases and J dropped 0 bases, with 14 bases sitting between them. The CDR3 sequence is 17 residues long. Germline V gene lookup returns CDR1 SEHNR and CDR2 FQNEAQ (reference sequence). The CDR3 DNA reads TGTGCCAGCAGCTTACCCCCAGCCGGGAGCTCCTACAATGAGCAGTTCTTC. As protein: CASSLPPAGSSYNEQFF.

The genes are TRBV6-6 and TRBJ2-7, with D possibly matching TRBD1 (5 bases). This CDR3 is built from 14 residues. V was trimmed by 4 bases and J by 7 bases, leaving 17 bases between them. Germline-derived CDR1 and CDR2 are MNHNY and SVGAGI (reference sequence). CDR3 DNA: TGTGCCAGCAGTTCCCAGGGTGGGGTACGGGAGCAGTACTTC. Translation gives CASSSQGGVREQYF.

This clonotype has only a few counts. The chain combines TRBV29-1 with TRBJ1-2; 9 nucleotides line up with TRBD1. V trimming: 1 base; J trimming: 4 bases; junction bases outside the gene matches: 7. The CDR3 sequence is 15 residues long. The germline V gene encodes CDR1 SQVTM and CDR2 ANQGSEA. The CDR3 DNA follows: TGCAGCGTTGAAGCCAACAGGGGGCCGGGCTATGGCTACACCTTC. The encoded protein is CSVEANRGPGYGYTF.

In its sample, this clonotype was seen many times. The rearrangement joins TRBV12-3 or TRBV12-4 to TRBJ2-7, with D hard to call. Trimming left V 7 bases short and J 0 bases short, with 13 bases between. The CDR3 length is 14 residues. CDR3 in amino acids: CASKRHATSYEQYF. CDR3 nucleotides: TGTGCCAGCAAGAGACACGCTACCTCCTACGAGCAGTACTTC.

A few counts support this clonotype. CDR3 sequence reads: CATSGQGRETQYF. The CDR3 coding sequence is TGTGCCACCAGTGGACAGGGCCGGGAGACCCAGTACTTC. The chain has TRBV24-1 and TRBJ2-5; 7 bases fit TRBD1. CDR1 and CDR2 from the germline V gene are KGHDR and SFDVKD. This CDR3 is 13 amino acids long. Trimming cost V 5 bases and J 5 bases; bases outside gene matches: 4.

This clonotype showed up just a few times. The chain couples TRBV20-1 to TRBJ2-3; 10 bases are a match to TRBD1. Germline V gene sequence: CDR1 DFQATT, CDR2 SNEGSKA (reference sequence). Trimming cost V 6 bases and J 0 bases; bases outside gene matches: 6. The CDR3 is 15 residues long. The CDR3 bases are TGCAGTGCCAAGGGACAGGGGATAAGCACAGATACGCAGTATTTT. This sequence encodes CSAKGQGISTDTQYF.

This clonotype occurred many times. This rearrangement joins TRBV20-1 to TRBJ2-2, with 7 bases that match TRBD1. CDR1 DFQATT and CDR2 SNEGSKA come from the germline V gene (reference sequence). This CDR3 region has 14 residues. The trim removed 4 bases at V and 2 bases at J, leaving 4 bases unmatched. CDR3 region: CSAIWTGNTGELFF. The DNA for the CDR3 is TGCAGTGCTATTTGGACAGGCAACACCGGGGAGCTGTTTTTT.

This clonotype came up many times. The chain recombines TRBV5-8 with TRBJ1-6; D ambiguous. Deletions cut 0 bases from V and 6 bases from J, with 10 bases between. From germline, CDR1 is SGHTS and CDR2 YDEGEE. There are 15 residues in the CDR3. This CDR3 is CASSLDGRTNSPLHF. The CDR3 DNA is TGTGCCAGCAGCTTGGACGGACGGACTAATTCACCCCTCCACTTT.

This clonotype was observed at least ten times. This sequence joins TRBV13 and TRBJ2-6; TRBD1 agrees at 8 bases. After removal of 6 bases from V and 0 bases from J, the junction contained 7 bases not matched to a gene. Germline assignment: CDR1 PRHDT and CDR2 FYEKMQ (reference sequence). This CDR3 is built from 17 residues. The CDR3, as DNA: TGTGCCAGCAGTTCCGGGACAGGCGTCTCTGGGGCCAACGTCCTGACTTTC. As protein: CASSSGTGVSGANVLTF.

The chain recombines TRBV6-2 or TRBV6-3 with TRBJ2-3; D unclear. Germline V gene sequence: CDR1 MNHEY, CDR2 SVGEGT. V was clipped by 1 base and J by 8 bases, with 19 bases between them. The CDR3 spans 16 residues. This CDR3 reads CASSYLGSYAISTQYF. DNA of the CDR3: TGTGCCAGCAGTTACTTGGGCTCCTATGCAATAAGTACGCAGTATTTT.

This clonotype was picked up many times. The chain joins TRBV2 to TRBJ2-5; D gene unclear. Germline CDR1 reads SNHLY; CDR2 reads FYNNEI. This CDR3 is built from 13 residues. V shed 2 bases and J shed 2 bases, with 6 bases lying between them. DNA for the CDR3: TGTGCCAGCAGTGAAAACAGACAAGAGACCCAGTACTTC. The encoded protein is CASSENRQETQYF.

The CDR3 here is CASSNTAPPTGELFF. The CDR3 nucleotides read TGTGCCAGCAGCAATACAGCCCCCCCCACCGGGGAGCTGTTTTTT. V usage is TRBV12-3 or TRBV12-4 and J usage is TRBJ2-2; D gene ambiguous. This CDR3 spans 15 amino acids. V was shortened by 6 bases and J by 4 bases, with 15 bases between the two germline ends.